The sequence of this TCR beta chain was determined in a study of OX40 agonist ivuxolimab in advanced cancers. Study context: The patients got ivuxolimab, which is an agonistic anti-OX40 (CD134) antibody. Study-level points and caveats: Nonresponders included some who also had low normalized T-cell clonal expansion. Circulating CD4+ and CD8+ T cells showed clonal expansion by week 6 at 0.1 to 3.0 mg/kg. Averaged across samples, CD8+ T cells carried more expanded clones than CD4+ did.

Trimming pared 5 bases from V and 4 bases from J, leaving 12 bases between. Germline-derived CDR1 and CDR2 are SEHNR and FQNEAQ (reference sequence). The CDR3 extends over 14 amino acids. Profiling relied on immunoSEQ multiplex PCR, and the TCRdb table lists in-frame clones only, not all of them. The repertoire holds around 55,000 clones, with about 88% as singletons. As to this clone: The antigen is undetermined.

The sequence was collected from an adult with an advanced solid tumor such as melanoma, head and neck, liver or kidney cancer. The chain combines TRBV7-9 with TRBJ1-3; D uncertain. The sample here was CD4+ or CD8+ T cells sorted from blood, taken in a trial of the OX40 agonist ivuxolimab. Written as DNA, the CDR3 is TGTGCCAGCAGCCCGAGGGAGTGGGGAAACACCATATATTTT. It translates to CASSPREWGNTIYF.